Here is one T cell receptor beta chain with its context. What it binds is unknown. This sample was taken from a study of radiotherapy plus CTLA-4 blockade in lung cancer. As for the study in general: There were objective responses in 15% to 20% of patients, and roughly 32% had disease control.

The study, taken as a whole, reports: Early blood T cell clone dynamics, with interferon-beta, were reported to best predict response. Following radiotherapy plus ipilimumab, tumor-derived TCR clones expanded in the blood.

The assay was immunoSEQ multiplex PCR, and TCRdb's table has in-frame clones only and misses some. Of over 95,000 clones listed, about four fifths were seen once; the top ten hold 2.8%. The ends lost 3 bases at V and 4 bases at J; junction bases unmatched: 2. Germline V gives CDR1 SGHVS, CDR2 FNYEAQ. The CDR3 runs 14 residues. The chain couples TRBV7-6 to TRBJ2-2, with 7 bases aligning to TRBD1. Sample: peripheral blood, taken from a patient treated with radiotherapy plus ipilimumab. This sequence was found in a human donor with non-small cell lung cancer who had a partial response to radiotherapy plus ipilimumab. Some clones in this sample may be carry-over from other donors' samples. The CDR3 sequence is CASSLTGTTGELFF. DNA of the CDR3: TGTGCCAGCAGCTTGACAGGGACCACCGGGGAGCTGTTTTTT.